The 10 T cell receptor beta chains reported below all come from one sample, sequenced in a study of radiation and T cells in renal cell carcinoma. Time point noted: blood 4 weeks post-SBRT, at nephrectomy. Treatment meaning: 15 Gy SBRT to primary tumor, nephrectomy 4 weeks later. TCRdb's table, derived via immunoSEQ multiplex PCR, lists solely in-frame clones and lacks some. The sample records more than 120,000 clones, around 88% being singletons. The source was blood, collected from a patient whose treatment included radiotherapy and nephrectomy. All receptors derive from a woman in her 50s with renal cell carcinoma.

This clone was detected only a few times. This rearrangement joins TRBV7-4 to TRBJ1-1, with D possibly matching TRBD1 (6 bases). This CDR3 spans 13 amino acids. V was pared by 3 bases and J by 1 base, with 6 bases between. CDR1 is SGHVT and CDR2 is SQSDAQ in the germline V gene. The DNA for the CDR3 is TGTGCCAGCAGCTTGGGACAGAACACTGAAGCTTTCTTT. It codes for CASSLGQNTEAFF.

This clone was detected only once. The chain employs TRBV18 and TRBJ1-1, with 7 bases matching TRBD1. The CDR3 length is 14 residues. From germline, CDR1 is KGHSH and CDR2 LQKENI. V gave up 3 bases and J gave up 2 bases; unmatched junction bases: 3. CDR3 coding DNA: TGTGCCAGCTCACCCCGACAGGGAAACACTGAAGCTTTCTTT. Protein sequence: CASSPRQGNTEAFF.

CDR3 sequence reads: CASSLEGTGEQYF. In nucleotides, the CDR3 is TGTGCCAGCAGCTTAGAGGGAACGGGCGAGCAGTACTTC. The genes are TRBV7-9 and TRBJ2-7; D unclear. V was pared by 1 base and J by 6 bases, with 10 bases between. CDR3 length equals 13 residues. From germline, CDR1 is SEHNR and CDR2 FQNEAQ (reference sequence).

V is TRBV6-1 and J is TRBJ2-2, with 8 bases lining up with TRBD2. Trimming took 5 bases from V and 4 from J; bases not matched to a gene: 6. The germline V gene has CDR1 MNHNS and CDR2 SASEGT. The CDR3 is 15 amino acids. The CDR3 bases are TGTGCCAGCAGTCCGAGGACTAGCAGCACCGGGGAGCTGTTTTTT. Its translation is CASSPRTSSTGELFF.

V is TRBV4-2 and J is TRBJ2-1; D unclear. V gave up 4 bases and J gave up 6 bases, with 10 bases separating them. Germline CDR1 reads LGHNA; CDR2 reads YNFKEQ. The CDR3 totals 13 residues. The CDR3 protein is CASSLALVNEQFF. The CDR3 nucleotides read TGTGCCAGCAGCCTCGCCTTGGTCAATGAGCAGTTCTTC.

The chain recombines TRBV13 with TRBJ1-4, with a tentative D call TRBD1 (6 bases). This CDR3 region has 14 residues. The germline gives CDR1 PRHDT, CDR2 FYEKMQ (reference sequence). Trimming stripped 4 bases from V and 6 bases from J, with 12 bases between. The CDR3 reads CASSSTGYDEKLFF. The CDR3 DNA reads TGTGCCAGCAGCTCCACAGGGTATGATGAAAAACTGTTTTTT.

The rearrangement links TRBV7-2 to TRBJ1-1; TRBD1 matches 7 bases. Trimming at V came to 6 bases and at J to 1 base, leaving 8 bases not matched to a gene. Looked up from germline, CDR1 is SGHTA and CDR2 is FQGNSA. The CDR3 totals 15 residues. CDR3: CASRAAQGGNTEAFF. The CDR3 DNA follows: TGTGCCAGCAGAGCCGCCCAGGGGGGGAACACTGAAGCTTTCTTT.

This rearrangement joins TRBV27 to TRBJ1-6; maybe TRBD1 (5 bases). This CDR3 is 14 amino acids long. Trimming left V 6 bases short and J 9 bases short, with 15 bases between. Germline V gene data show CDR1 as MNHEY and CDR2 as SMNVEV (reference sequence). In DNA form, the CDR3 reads TGTGCCAGCAGGTCTGGGACCGGTGTTTCACCCCTCCACTTT. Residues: CASRSGTGVSPLHF.

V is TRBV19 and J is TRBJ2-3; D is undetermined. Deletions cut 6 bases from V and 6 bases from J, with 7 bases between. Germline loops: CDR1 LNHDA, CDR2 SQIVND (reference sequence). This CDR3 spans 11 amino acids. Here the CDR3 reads CASSSRDTQYF. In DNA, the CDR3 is TGTGCCAGTAGCTCCCGGGATACGCAGTATTTT.

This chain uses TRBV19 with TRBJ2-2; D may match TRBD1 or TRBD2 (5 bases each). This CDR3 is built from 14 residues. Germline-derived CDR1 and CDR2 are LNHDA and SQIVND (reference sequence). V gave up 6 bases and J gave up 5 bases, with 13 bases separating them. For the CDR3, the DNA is TGTGCCAGTAGATCCGGGACCATAACCGGGGAGCTGTTTTTT. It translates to CASRSGTITGELFF.